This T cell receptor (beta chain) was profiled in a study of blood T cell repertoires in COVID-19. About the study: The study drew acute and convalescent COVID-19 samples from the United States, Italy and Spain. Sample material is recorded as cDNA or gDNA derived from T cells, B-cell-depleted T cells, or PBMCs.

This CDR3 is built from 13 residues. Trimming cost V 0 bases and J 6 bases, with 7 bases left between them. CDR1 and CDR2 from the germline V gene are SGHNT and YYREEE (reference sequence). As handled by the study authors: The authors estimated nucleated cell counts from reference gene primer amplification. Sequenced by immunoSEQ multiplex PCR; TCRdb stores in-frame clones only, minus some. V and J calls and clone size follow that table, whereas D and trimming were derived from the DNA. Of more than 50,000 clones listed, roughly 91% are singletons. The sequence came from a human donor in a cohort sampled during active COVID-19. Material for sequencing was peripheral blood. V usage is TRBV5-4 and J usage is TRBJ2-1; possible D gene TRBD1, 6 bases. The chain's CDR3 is CASSLARGNEQFF. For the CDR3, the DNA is TGTGCCAGCAGCTTGGCCAGGGGCAATGAGCAGTTCTTC.